The TCR beta chain described here comes from a study of T cells in Graves' hyperthyroidism and ophthalmopathy (dated by TCRdb to the late 2010s). With regard to the full study: Peripheral blood samples were taken at initial diagnosis, before any treatment was given. Whether ophthalmopathy could be predicted prospectively was tested in an independent validation cohort made up of approximately 19 hyperthyroidism patients plus 17 patients who later progressed to ophthalmopathy. After blood sampling, hyperthyroidism patients were treated with methimazole at a starting dose of 30 mg daily, and ophthalmopathy patients were treated with high-dose intravenous methylprednisolone. The paper describes TCR Vbeta CDR3 sequencing of about 140 peripheral blood samples, made up of about 40 ophthalmopathy patients, 70 to 75 hyperthyroidism patients and 17 progressor patients. To identify distinguishing TCR V-J signatures, a discovery cohort of around 98 patients was used, comprising 40 to 45 with Graves' ophthalmopathy and around 60 with stable Graves' hyperthyroidism. In addition, the study compared T-cell repertoires in thyroid tissue and in blood from six Graves' hyperthyroidism patients. The 95 to 100 discovery patients were divided at random into training and test sets in a 7:3 ratio. Overall study results and their limits: In validation, the model predicted progression to ophthalmopathy with approximately 70% sensitivity and approximately 72% specificity, a median of 6.5 months before onset. A model built on a 13 V-J signature distinguished ophthalmopathy from stable hyperthyroidism, reaching about 88% sensitivity and around 81% specificity in cross-validation and 80%/75% in testing. No statistical method was used to set the sample size in advance, and investigators knew the group allocation. Most expanded thyroid clonotypes (frequency above 0.001) were also detected in blood, a finding suggesting that blood repertoires may reflect thyroid immune responses.

This clonotype was observed at least ten times. Its binding antigen is unknown. No base qualities exist here, and no much larger clone lies one base off it. Graves' hyperthyroidism was defined as stable when no progression to ophthalmopathy occurred over 18 months of follow-up. Hyperthyroidism patients were newly diagnosed, with disease duration under 2 months, and aged 18 to 65 years. Any patient with an uncontrolled infection, another autoimmune disease, pregnancy or lactation was excluded. Diagnoses relied on clinical symptoms, serum thyroxine and TRAb, thyroid ultrasound and orbital computed tomography. Ficoll-Paque density gradient centrifugation was used to isolate PBMCs from about 10 ml of fresh peripheral blood. Total RNA was extracted using Trizol reagent, and RNA quality was assessed on an Agilent 2100 Bioanalyzer. TCR beta CDR3 regions were amplified from RNA transcripts. For the first round of RT-PCR on the TCR CDR3, the HTBI primer set was used together with the Qiagen OneStep RT-PCR kit. Libraries were constructed in a second round of multiplex PCR, after which size selection and purification were carried out. Libraries were sequenced paired-end with 100 bp reads on an Illumina HiSeq2000. In the authors' own workflow: SOAPnuke was used to process the raw data, with reads discarded if the reads contained adapters or uncalled bases, had a mean Phred below 15, or lacked an exact constant-primer or identifier match. COPE v1.2.5 was used to merge the high-quality paired reads, and each unique nucleotide sequence was defined as a clonotype. Clonotypes were aligned to IMGT TRBV, TRBD and TRBJ reference segments using MiTCR v1.1. The analysis was restricted to V-J combinations with a frequency above 0.0001, which together covered about 99% of the repertoires. A TCS score was defined as the ratio of F50 (clonal expansion) to E x V (chaos), with BLOSUM62-based TCRdist applied between CDR3 peptides within each V-J. Welch's t-statistics and random forest reduced 500 to 550 V-J features to 10 to 15, which were used in a naive Bayes classifier (R e1071). The Morisita-Horn index was used to measure how similar the thyroid and blood repertoires were. TCRdb reprocessing: public reads trimmed at Q25 with fastp, clones called with MiXCR, in-frame beta chains kept. Merged by CDR3 protein, the rows form single entries marked with the most common genes and DNA. These V and J calls rely on TCRdb rather than the paper's analysis. The table for this sample lists nearly 750,000 distinct CDR3 sequences; 30% to 40% of them were counted only once. Clones ranked in the top ten supply approximately 31% of the sample.

The V and J ends are trimmed by 5 bases and 5 bases, leaving 18 bases between them. CDR1 SNHLY and CDR2 FYNNEI are derived from the germline V gene. The CDR3 runs 16 amino acids, cysteine and phenylalanine included. The DNA shown is the 48-base CDR3, in frame from base 1. This TCR was recovered from a woman aged 35 to 49 with Graves' hyperthyroidism. The rearrangement combines TRBV2 with TRBJ1-4, with an unclear D gene assignment. What was sequenced was blood. The nucleotide sequence reads TGTGCCAGCAGTAGCCGGACGACCGCTCCGAATGAAAAACTGTTTTTT. It codes for CASSSRTTAPNEKLFF. Where the CDR3 stops, the reference TRBV2 and TRBJ1-4 genes take over; the full variable domain is EPEVTQTPSHQVTQMGQEVILRCVPISNHLYFYWYRQILGQKVEFLVSFYNNEISEKSEIFDDQFSVERPDGSNFTLKIRSTKLEDSAMYFCASSSRTTAPNEKLFFGSGTQLSVL.